One sample yielded the 4 T cell receptor beta chains listed below, sequenced in a study of blood T cell repertoires in COVID-19 (dated by TCRdb to about 2020). Library preparation employed the immunoSEQ multiplex PCR assay. TCRdb carries this immuneACCESS record with in-frame sequences only. Its versions omit some clonotypes, under half of them owing to an unresolved V gene in the studies checked, with the rest unexplained. This sample has 200,000 to 250,000 clones in its table, and just over 85% of those were observed once. The ten largest make up 3% to 4.5% of the sample. The material sequenced was PBMCs or T cells enriched from blood (not recorded which). Every receptor here comes from a woman aged 40-49 years with acute COVID-19.

The chain joins TRBV28 to TRBJ1-5; D is perhaps TRBD1 (5 bases). From germline, CDR1 is MDHEN and CDR2 SYDVKM. The CDR3 is 13 residues long. The V end was cut by 8 bases, the J end by 4 bases, with 12 bases between. This CDR3 reads CASGDGGNQPQHF. As DNA, the CDR3 is TGTGCCAGCGGCGACGGGGGGAATCAGCCCCAGCATTTT. The whole variable domain, remainder taken from reference TRBV28 and TRBJ1-5, is DVKVTQSSRYLVKRTGEKVFLECVQDMDHENMFWYRQDPGLGLRLIYFSYDVKMKEKGDIPEGYSVSREKKERFSLILESASTNQTSMYLCASGDGGNQPQHFGDGTRLSIL.

V and J are TRBV19 and TRBJ1-1; a possible D gene is TRBD1 (5 bases). In germline, CDR1 is LNHDA, CDR2 SQIVND (reference sequence). The CDR3 length is 11 residues. V was trimmed by 7 bases and J by 8 bases, leaving 11 bases between them. The CDR3 DNA reads as TGTGCCAGTATCTTTGGGGGGGAAGCTTTCTTT. Protein product: CASIFGGEAFF.

This clone was observed a single time. The genes are TRBV5-1 and TRBJ1-1; D is ambiguous. Germline CDR1 SGHRS, CDR2 YFSETQ. CDR3 length: 15 amino acids. Trimming left V 4 bases short and J 1 base short, with 14 bases between. The CDR3 loop is CASSLDGGSNTEAFF. Here the CDR3 DNA reads TGCGCCAGCAGCCTAGATGGTGGTTCGAACACTGAAGCTTTCTTT.

The CDR3 is CASTLSPGLTYGYTF. The CDR3 nucleotides read TGTGCCAGCACCCTATCCCCGGGACTCACCTATGGCTACACCTTC. This chain uses TRBV7-9 with TRBJ1-2, with D possibly TRBD1 on 5 matching bases. CDR1 is SEHNR and CDR2 is FQNEAQ in the germline V gene (reference sequence). The CDR3 sequence is 15 residues long. V gave up 7 bases and J gave up 4 bases, with 19 bases separating them.